Below, 21 T cell receptor beta chains from the same sample are listed, as sequenced in a study of T cell repertoires in cytomegalovirus infection. No antigen has been assigned to these receptors. MiXCR, run by TCRdb on the reads, gives a single entry per CDR3 protein. Among approximately 390,000 distinct CDR3 sequences listed, about 35% were seen once. This material consisted of cultured PBMCs, taken from culture after CMV antigen stimulation. These receptors were taken from a human donor in good health (CMV status not recorded). Some clones in this sample may be carry-over from other donors' samples.

The genes are TRBV25-1 and TRBJ2-6, with 7 bases aligning to TRBD1. Germline CDR1 and CDR2: MGHDK and SYGVNS. V shed 10 bases, J shed 0 bases, and the junction held 12 bases outside the gene matches. This CDR3 is 17 amino acids long. CDR3 DNA: TGTGCCACCCTCGACAGGGCTGATCGCTCTGGGGCCAACGTCCTGACTTTC. Translating it yields CATLDRADRSGANVLTF. The full variable domain, completed using reference TRBV25-1 and TRBJ2-6, is EADIYQTPRYLVIGTGKKITLECSQTMGHDKMYWYQQDPGMELHLIHYSYGVNSTEKGDLSSESTVSRIRTEHFPLTLESARPSHTSQYLCATLDRADRSGANVLTFGAGSRLTVL.

The J gene is TRBJ2-1, the V gene TRBV30; unclear D gene. The germline V gene encodes CDR1 GTSNPN and CDR2 SVGIG (reference sequence). V lost 5 bases, J lost 0 bases, and 14 bases lay in between. CDR3 length equals 15 residues. The chain's CDR3 is CAWAQDSSSYNEQFF. Here the CDR3 DNA reads TGTGCCTGGGCTCAAGACTCGAGCTCCTACAATGAGCAGTTCTTC. The full variable domain, rest sourced from reference TRBV30 and TRBJ2-1, is SQTIHQWPATLVQPVGSPLSLECTVEGTSNPNLYWYRQAAGRGLQLLFYSVGIGQISSEVPQNLSASRPQDRQFILSSKKLLLSDSGFYLCAWAQDSSSYNEQFFGPGTRLTVL.

Ten or more counts support this clonotype. The chain recombines TRBV19 with TRBJ2-7, with TRBD2 as a possible D gene (6 bases). CDR3 length: 14 amino acids. Germline V gene sequence: CDR1 LNHDA, CDR2 SQIVND (reference sequence). Trimming removed 5 bases at V and 2 bases at J, with 13 bases between. The CDR3 here is CASSYPTGAYEQYF. In nucleotides, the CDR3 is TGTGCCAGTAGTTACCCGACGGGGGCCTACGAGCAGTACTTC. Drawing the rest from reference TRBV19 and TRBJ2-7, the complete variable domain is DGGITQSPKYLFRKEGQNVTLSCEQNLNHDAMYWYRQDPGQGLRLIYYSQIVNDFQKGDIAEGYSVSREKKESFPLTVTSAQKNPTAFYLCASSYPTGAYEQYFGPGTRLTVT.

This chain connects TRBV7-2 to TRBJ2-1; 10 bases are a match to TRBD2. With V trimmed by 1 base and J by 7 bases, 7 bases remained unmatched. The CDR3 is 16 residues long. CDR1 is SGHTA, CDR2 FQGNSA, per germline. CDR3: CASSLVSGRFRNEQFF. The DNA for the CDR3 is TGTGCCAGCAGCTTAGTTAGCGGGAGGTTCAGGAATGAGCAGTTCTTC.

With regard to this clonotype: The final CDR3 position lacks the conserved phenylalanine or tryptophan, pointing to a likely read error. The V gene is TRBV9, the J gene TRBJ2-1; D perhaps matches TRBD1 (6 bases). Germline V gene lookup returns CDR1 SGDLS and CDR2 YYNGEE. This CDR3 has 14 amino acids. Trimming removed 4 bases at V and 9 bases at J, with 17 bases between. CDR3 sequence reads: CASSPHRALSEQFV. The DNA for the CDR3 is TGTGCCAGCAGCCCCCACAGGGCGCTAAGTGAGCAGTTCGTC.

The chain links TRBV6-2 or TRBV6-3 to TRBJ2-1; 7 nucleotides align to TRBD2. The length of the CDR3 is 16 residues. Germline V gene data show CDR1 as MNHEY and CDR2 as SVGEGT. After removal of 0 bases from V and 9 bases from J, the junction contained 11 bases not matched to a gene. In DNA form, the CDR3 reads TGTGCCAGCAGTTACTCGGCTCTAGCGGTTGCACGTGAGCAGTTCTTC. It encodes CASSYSALAVAREQFF.

This clonotype was observed a few times. CDR3 nucleotides: TGTGCCAGCAGCCCCCGCGGGGGAGAAATTGAGACCCAGTACTTC. Amino acid sequence: CASSPRGGEIETQYF. The chain has TRBV7-2 and TRBJ2-5; TRBD2 aligns across 7 bases. The CDR3 runs 15 residues. Germline V gene data show CDR1 as SGHTA and CDR2 as FQGNSA. The trim removed 5 bases at V and 5 bases at J, leaving 11 bases unmatched.

This clonotype came up a few times. The V and J genes are TRBV7-2 and TRBJ1-1; possible D gene TRBD1, 6 bases. V was pared by 5 bases and J by 2 bases, with 15 bases between. CDR3 length: 15 amino acids. Germline assignment: CDR1 SGHTA and CDR2 FQGNSA. The CDR3 protein is CASSPRGGVNTEAFF. For the CDR3, the DNA is TGTGCCAGCAGCCCCAGGGGAGGGGTTAACACTGAAGCTTTCTTT.

In DNA, the CDR3 is TGTGCCAGCAGCTTTCCCCGAGTCTCTGGGGCCAACGTCCTGACTTTC. Its translation: CASSFPRVSGANVLTF. The chain is built from TRBV7-2 and TRBJ2-6; D gene uncertain. CDR3 size: 16 residues. Germline CDR1 and CDR2: SGHTA and FQGNSA. Between the trimmed V and J ends, which lost 3 bases and 0 bases, there was a span of 9 bases.

This clonotype is a singleton in its sample. CDR3 amino acids: CASNEERKGEQYF. CDR3 nucleotide sequence: TGCGCCAGCAACGAAGAGAGGAAGGGAGAGCAGTACTTC. The V gene is TRBV5-1, the J gene TRBJ2-7; D is unclear. The CDR3 loop spans 13 amino acids. Germline V gives CDR1 SGHRS, CDR2 YFSETQ. The V end was cut by 6 bases, the J end by 7 bases, with 17 bases between. The full variable domain, with the rest looked up from reference TRBV5-1 and TRBJ2-7, is KAGVTQTPRYLIKTRGQQVTLSCSPISGHRSVSWYQQTPGQGLQFLFEYFSETQRNKGNFPGRFSGRQFSNSRSEMNVSTLELGDSALYLCASNEERKGEQYFGPGTRLTVT.

This clonotype appeared many times. The V and J genes are TRBV6-2 or TRBV6-3 and TRBJ2-7, with 7 bases lining up with TRBD2. CDR3 length: 14 amino acids. The germline CDR1 and CDR2 sequences are MNHEY and SVGEGT. V lost 6 bases to trimming and J lost 2 bases; unmatched junction nucleotides: 7. The CDR3 here is CASSLTGLAYEQYF. The CDR3 nucleotides read TGTGCCAGCAGCCTCACCGGACTAGCCTACGAGCAGTACTTC.

This clonotype was picked up one time. CDR3 protein: CATKGTGGYTF. The CDR3 DNA is TGTGCCACCAAAGGGACAGGCGGCTACACCTTC. The chain has TRBV24-1 and TRBJ1-2, with 8 bases aligning to TRBD1. CDR3 length: 11 residues. With 8 bases clipped from V and 8 bases from J, the junction kept 3 bases outside the gene matches. CDR1 KGHDR and CDR2 SFDVKD come from the germline V gene.

This clonotype was seen repeatedly, ten times or more. The chain uses TRBV7-2 and TRBJ2-5; D is unclear. Germline CDR1 and CDR2: SGHTA and FQGNSA. V lost 5 bases and J 3 bases, leaving 10 bases between the germline ends. The CDR3 contains 13 residues. CDR3 loop: CASSRLGKETQYF. CDR3 nucleotide sequence: TGTGCCAGCAGCCGCCTGGGGAAAGAGACCCAGTACTTC.

The gene calls are TRBV30 and TRBJ1-4; D gene ambiguous. The CDR3 extends over 13 amino acids. V was shortened by 1 base and J by 8 bases, with 11 bases between the two germline ends. Germline CDR1 reads GTSNPN; CDR2 reads SVGIG (reference sequence). The CDR3 DNA reads TGTGCCTGGAGTGGGTCGGGGAGGGAAAAACTGTTTTTT. Residues: CAWSGSGREKLFF.

The chain is built from TRBV18 and TRBJ1-5, with D maybe TRBD1 (6 bases). V was shortened by 1 base and J by 4 bases, with 11 bases between the two germline ends. Germline CDR1 KGHSH, CDR2 LQKENI. The CDR3 is 15 amino acids. Here the CDR3 DNA reads TGTGCCAGCTCACCACTACAGGGTGTAAATCAGCCCCAGCATTTT. This codes for CASSPLQGVNQPQHF.

The chain carries TRBV7-6 and TRBJ2-1; 10 bases align to TRBD1. The CDR3 has 15 amino acids. The trim removed 3 bases at V and 5 bases at J, leaving 4 bases unmatched. Germline V lookup: CDR1 SGHVS, CDR2 FNYEAQ. The CDR3 here is CASSLGTGANNEQFF. In DNA, the CDR3 is TGTGCCAGCAGCTTGGGGACAGGGGCCAACAATGAGCAGTTCTTC.

For this clonotype: The germline gene is not matched at one end of the junction; a read error may be the cause. The CDR3 sequence: CASSLYDTLYF. In nucleotides, the CDR3 is TGTGCCAGCAGTTTATACGATACGCTGTATTTC. The chain combines TRBV12-3 or TRBV12-4 with TRBJ2-3; unclear D gene. This CDR3 is 11 amino acids long.

This clonotype was observed at least ten times. Here the CDR3 reads CSAPLGGHNEQFF. DNA of the CDR3: TGCAGTGCCCCCCTCGGGGGCCACAATGAGCAGTTCTTC. The chain is built from TRBV20-1 and TRBJ2-1; either TRBD1 or TRBD2 may fit D (6 bases each). With 6 bases removed from V and 5 bases from J, the gap between germline ends came to 14 bases. The CDR3 sequence is 13 residues long. The germline CDR1 and CDR2 sequences are DFQATT and SNEGSKA (reference sequence).

This clonotype has ten or more counts. The chain links TRBV7-2 to TRBJ2-5; TRBD2 aligns across 9 bases. The CDR3 sequence is 15 residues long. The germline V gene has CDR1 SGHTA and CDR2 FQGNSA. The J segment lost 5 bases and the V segment lost 1 base, leaving 5 bases of the junction unmatched. CDR3 region: CASSLGSGSVETQYF. The CDR3 nucleotides are TGTGCCAGCAGCTTAGGTAGCGGGAGCGTGGAGACCCAGTACTTC.

This clonotype has at least ten counts. The chain links TRBV7-2 to TRBJ2-1; maybe TRBD1 (5 bases). The CDR3 loop spans 14 amino acids. Germline V CDR1 and CDR2: SGHTA, FQGNSA. V was cut by 1 base and J by 7 bases, with 11 bases left in between. The CDR3 reads CASSLVGQGNEQFF. The CDR3 DNA reads TGTGCCAGCAGCTTAGTGGGGCAGGGTAATGAGCAGTTCTTC.

This clonotype was counted at least ten times. The V call is TRBV7-2, the J call TRBJ1-2; a weak D match, TRBD1 (6 bases). The V and J ends lost 9 bases and 1 base respectively, with 12 bases between them. This CDR3 contains 13 residues. Germline CDR1 SGHTA, CDR2 FQGNSA. Here the CDR3 DNA reads TGTGCCAGTAGTCCGGACAGTAACTATGGCTACACCTTC. Translation gives CASSPDSNYGYTF.